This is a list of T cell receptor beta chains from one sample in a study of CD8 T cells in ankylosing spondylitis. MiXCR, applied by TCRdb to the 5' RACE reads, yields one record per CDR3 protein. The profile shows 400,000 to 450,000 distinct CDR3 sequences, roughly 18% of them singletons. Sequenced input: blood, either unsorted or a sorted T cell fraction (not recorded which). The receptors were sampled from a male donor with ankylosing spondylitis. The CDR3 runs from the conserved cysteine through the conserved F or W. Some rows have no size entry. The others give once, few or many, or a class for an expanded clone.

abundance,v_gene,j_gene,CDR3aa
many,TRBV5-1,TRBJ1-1,CASSPSSERTNTEAFF
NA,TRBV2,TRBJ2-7,CASSYLPGTGREQYF
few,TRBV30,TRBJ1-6,CAWLLQGQKRSPLHF
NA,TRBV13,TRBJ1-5,CASSLGLGDQPQHF
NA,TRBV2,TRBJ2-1,CASKGTGTVHNEQFF
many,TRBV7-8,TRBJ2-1,CASSLAGTSGYNEQFF
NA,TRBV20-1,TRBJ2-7,CSARKREFHYEQYF
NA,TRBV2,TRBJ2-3,CASIFTPGTDTQYF
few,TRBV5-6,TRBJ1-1,CASSAGAEAFF
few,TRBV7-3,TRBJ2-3,CASSYWGARTDTQYF
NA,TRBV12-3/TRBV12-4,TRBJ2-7,CASSLWASGRSPYEQYF
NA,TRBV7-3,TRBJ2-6,CASRNFSGANVLTF
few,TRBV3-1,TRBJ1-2,CASSQDLGGEAGYTF
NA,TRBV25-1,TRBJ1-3,CASMELRSTGRNTIYF
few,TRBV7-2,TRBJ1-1,CASRPLDSPNTEAFF
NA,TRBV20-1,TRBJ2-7,CSASLPTSGVYEQYF
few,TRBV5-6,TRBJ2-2,CASSLSGIWNTGELFF
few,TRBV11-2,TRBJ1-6,CASSQAGSPLHF
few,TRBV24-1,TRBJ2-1,CATSDPSGTKGLYNEQFF
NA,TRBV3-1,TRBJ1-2,CASSQDWTGKAGYTF
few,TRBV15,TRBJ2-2,CATSRSRQGSTNTGELFF
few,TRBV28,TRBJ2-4,CASTTPPGGTLAKNIQYF
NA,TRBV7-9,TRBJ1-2,CASSREGKGYGYTF
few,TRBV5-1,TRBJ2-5,CASSPGLAGIGETQYF
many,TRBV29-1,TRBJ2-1,CSVRREGGDEQFF
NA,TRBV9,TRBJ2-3,CASSVAGVADTQYF
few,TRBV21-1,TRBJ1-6,CASSKAGQYNSPLHF
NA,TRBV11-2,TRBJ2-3,CASSRNRALATDTQYF
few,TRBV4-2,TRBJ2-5,CASSQAGTNQETQYF
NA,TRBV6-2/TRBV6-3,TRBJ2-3,CASSKGLELGDTQYF
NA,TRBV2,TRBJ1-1,CASSEGRGVVGVTEAFF
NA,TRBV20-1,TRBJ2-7,CSASRTSGDVYSYEQYF
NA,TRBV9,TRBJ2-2,CASSVGRVGTGELFF
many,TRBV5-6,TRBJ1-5,CASSFAPWGSRGNQPQHF
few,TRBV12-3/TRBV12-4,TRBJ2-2,CASTQGMNTGELFF
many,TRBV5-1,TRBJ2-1,CASFPGGLAGVRGNEQFF
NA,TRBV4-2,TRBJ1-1,CASSQDSLGGTDTEAFF
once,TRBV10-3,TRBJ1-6,CAISENFGQANSPLHF
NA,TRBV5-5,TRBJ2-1,CASGPLLYNEQFF
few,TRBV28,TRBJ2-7,CASRQRGPTYEQYF
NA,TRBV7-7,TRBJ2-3,CASSPLSIGRTDTQYF
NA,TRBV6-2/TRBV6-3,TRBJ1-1,CASSVRTGGTQGTEAFF
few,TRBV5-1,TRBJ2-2,CASQIDSQNTGELFF
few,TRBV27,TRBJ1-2,CASSLVPGGTGGYTF
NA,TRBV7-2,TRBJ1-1,CASSQSRVYGEAFF
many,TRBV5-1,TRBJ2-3,CASSLTRSTQYF
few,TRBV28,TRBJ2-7,CASSRTLSYEQYF
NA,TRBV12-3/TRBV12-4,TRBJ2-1,CASSLAGFFGDEQFF